Following are 13 T cell receptor beta chains from one sample sequenced in a study of spatial heterogeneity in lung cancer. Findings of the study overall: How many expanded intratumoral alpha and beta TCRs were present tracked the tumor mutation count, which was a count of nonsynonymous mutations.

The antigens of these receptors remain unknown. TCRdb reprocessed the 5' RACE reads with MiXCR, giving one entry per CDR3 protein. Of about 7,900 distinct CDR3 sequences detected, roughly 7% appear once; the ten largest clones hold over 15%. The time point was: sample taken at primary tumor resection. The starting material was lung tumor tissue, obtained at surgery. These TCRs come from a female donor with early-stage non-small cell lung cancer.

This clonotype is labeled as medium-sized. In a library made to pick up alpha chains, this beta chain is a stray read with a size that means little. The chain links TRBV7-2 to TRBJ1-5, with a tentative D call TRBD1 (6 bases). With 4 bases removed from V and 0 bases from J, the gap between germline ends came to 19 bases. There are 18 residues in the CDR3. CDR1 is SGHTA and CDR2 is FQGNSA in the germline V gene. The DNA of the CDR3 is TGTGCCAGCAGCTCGGACAGTGAACCTACCTATAGCAATCAGCCCCAGCATTTT. As protein: CASSSDSEPTYSNQPQHF.

In its sample, this clonotype ranks as medium-sized. The library was prepared for alpha chains; this beta chain is a stray read, so its frequency means little. The chain couples TRBV5-5 to TRBJ2-7, with 10 bases identical to TRBD1. V was pared by 3 bases and J by 5 bases, with 8 bases of the junction left unmatched. CDR3 length equals 15 residues. Germline values: CDR1 SGHKS, CDR2 YYEKEE (reference sequence). CDR3: CASSSPGQGRHEQYF. CDR3 coding DNA: TGTGCCAGCAGCTCCCCGGGACAGGGGCGCCACGAGCAGTACTTC.

This clonotype is termed medium-sized (0.01 to 0.1%). The size of this beta chain means little, since it is a stray read in a library made for alpha chains. The gene calls are TRBV12-3 or TRBV12-4 and TRBJ2-3, with 7 bases matching TRBD1. Trimming removed 6 bases from V and 1 base from J; junction bases left unmatched: 7. The CDR3 spans 15 residues. The CDR3 here is CASRTQGKGTDTQYF. CDR3 nucleotide sequence: TGTGCCAGCAGAACACAGGGGAAAGGCACAGATACGCAGTATTTT.

This clonotype is termed medium-sized. This beta chain is off target for a library built for alpha chains, so its abundance means little. CDR3 loop: CASSPGTDDGYTF. DNA of the CDR3: TGTGCCAGCTCACCAGGGACCGATGACGGCTACACCTTC. The chain recombines TRBV18 with TRBJ1-2, with a possible D match to TRBD1 (5 bases). The CDR3 runs 13 residues. Deletions cut 2 bases from V and 8 bases from J, with 12 bases between. Per the germline V gene, CDR1 is KGHSH and CDR2 is LQKENI.

This clonotype was picked up a small number of times. This beta chain is a stray sequence in a library constructed for alpha chains; its clone size is not meaningful. The chain is built from TRBV7-2 and TRBJ1-1; no clear D gene. Trimming left V 5 bases short and J 5 bases short, with 15 bases between. Germline-derived CDR1 and CDR2 are SGHTA and FQGNSA. The CDR3 totals 14 residues. Here the CDR3 reads CASSTWGGGTEAFF. The CDR3 DNA is TGTGCCAGCAGCACGTGGGGTGGCGGGACTGAAGCTTTCTTT.

This clonotype was seen many times. Little can be read into the size of this beta chain, an off-target read in a library designed for alpha chains. V is TRBV7-8 and J is TRBJ2-3, with TRBD1 identical over 8 bases. The CDR3 consists of 16 residues. CDR1 is SGHVS and CDR2 is FQNEAQ in the germline V gene. Losses at the gene ends were 2 bases for V and 2 bases for J; bases not matched to a gene: 6. The CDR3 bases are TGTGCCAGCAGCTTAATGGGACAGGTCACCACAGATACGCAGTATTTT. Translated, it gives CASSLMGQVTTDTQYF.

By proportion, this clonotype is medium-sized (0.01 to 0.1%). As an off-target read in a library built for alpha chains, this beta chain has a frequency of little significance. The chain joins TRBV5-6 to TRBJ2-6; a weak D match, TRBD2 (5 bases). CDR3 length equals 16 residues. CDR1 SGHDT and CDR2 YYEEEE come from the germline V gene. V lost 2 bases and J 0 bases, leaving 9 bases between the germline ends. CDR3 nucleotides: TGTGCCAGCAGCTTAGTAGCGTACTCTGGGGCCAACGTCCTGACTTTC. Translation: CASSLVAYSGANVLTF.

By sample share, this clonotype is medium-sized (0.01 to 0.1%). Since it is a stray read in a library aimed at alpha chains, this beta chain has a size that is not meaningful. The chain joins TRBV4-1 to TRBJ2-3, with 13 positions matching TRBD2. The CDR3 is made up of 16 amino acids. Trimming removed 4 bases from V and 2 bases from J; junction bases left unmatched: 3. CDR1 and CDR2 (germline): MGHRA, YSYEKL. The CDR3 bases are TGCGCCAGCAGCCTACTAGCGGGAGGGCCCACAGATACGCAGTATTTT. Its protein is CASSLLAGGPTDTQYF.

The table lists this clonotype with many counts. Being off target in a library aimed at alpha chains, this beta chain has a size of little meaning. The genes are TRBV2 and TRBJ2-2; no reliable D call. V was shortened by 4 bases and J by 2 bases, with 5 bases between the two germline ends. The CDR3 consists of 13 residues. Germline loops: CDR1 SNHLY, CDR2 FYNNEI. CDR3 bases: TGTGCCAGCAGTGGACTCAACACCGGGGAGCTGTTTTTT. Encoded protein: CASSGLNTGELFF.

On this clonotype: This beta chain lies outside the target of a library built for alpha chains; its clone size means little. J is TRBJ1-5 and V is TRBV6-6; D possibly corresponds to TRBD1 (6 bases). Germline lookup yields CDR1 MNHNY and CDR2 SVGAGI (reference sequence). V was cut by 7 bases and J by 3 bases, with 31 bases left in between. The CDR3 runs 20 residues. The CDR3 here is CASTLRSLHGRPGDNQPQHF. The CDR3 nucleotides are TGTGCCAGCACCCTTCGCTCCCTTCACGGCCGGCCAGGGGACAATCAGCCCCAGCATTTT.

By sample share, this clonotype is large. This beta chain is an unintended read in a library built for alpha chains; its size means little. This rearrangement joins TRBV6-2 or TRBV6-3 to TRBJ2-1, with D perhaps matching TRBD2 (5 bases). Germline values: CDR1 MNHEY, CDR2 SVGEGT. The CDR3 is 13 residues long. Trimming took 6 bases from V and 9 from J, leaving 15 bases between them. CDR3 amino acids: CASSRGPEIEQFF. For the CDR3, the DNA is TGTGCCAGCAGCCGCGGGCCTGAGATTGAGCAGTTCTTC.

Many counts were recorded for this clonotype. Little can be read into the size of this beta chain, an off-target read in a library designed for alpha chains. The chain has TRBV7-8 and TRBJ2-5; D is uncertain. This CDR3 is 14 amino acids long. CDR1 is SGHVS, CDR2 FQNEAQ, per germline. The V and J ends lost 6 bases and 2 bases respectively, with 13 bases between them. CDR3 protein: CASRTRWGQETQYF. The DNA for the CDR3 is TGTGCCAGCAGGACGAGATGGGGACAAGAGACCCAGTACTTC.

This clonotype was counted ten times or more. Little can be read into the size of this beta chain, an off-target read in a library designed for alpha chains. The J gene is TRBJ2-2, the V gene TRBV7-2, with TRBD1 as a possible D gene (6 bases). CDR3 size: 15 residues. V lost 1 base, J lost 7 bases, and 13 bases lay in between. The germline CDR1 and CDR2 sequences are SGHTA and FQGNSA. The CDR3 bases are TGTGCCAGCAGCTTAGAAGGGGGTTATGACGGGGAGCTGTTTTTT. Amino acid sequence: CASSLEGGYDGELFF.